Presented here are 16 T cell receptor beta chains from one specimen sequenced in a study of radiation and T cells in renal cell carcinoma. Documented time point: baseline pretreatment blood. The treatment here: 15 Gy SBRT to primary tumor, nephrectomy 4 weeks later. Profiling relied on immunoSEQ multiplex PCR, and the TCRdb table lists in-frame clones only, not all of them. The repertoire has about 140,000 clones, around four fifths of them found once; the top ten carry 20% to 25%. Source: blood, taken from a patient whose treatment included radiotherapy and nephrectomy. Source of these receptors: a woman between 50 and 59 years old with renal cell carcinoma.

The chain recombines TRBV7-2 with TRBJ1-5; 7 nucleotides agree with TRBD1. This CDR3 is built from 13 residues. V lost 7 bases, J lost 7 bases, and 7 bases stayed unmatched. Per germline, CDR1 SGHTA and CDR2 FQGNSA. The DNA of the CDR3 is TGTGCCAGCACGACAGGGCCGAGGCAGCCCCAGCATTTT. Translating it yields CASTTGPRQPQHF.

Comments on this clone: Additional DNA sequences in this sample encode the identical CDR3. The chain has TRBV5-1 and TRBJ1-1; D possibly corresponds to TRBD1 (5 bases). The germline V gene has CDR1 SGHRS and CDR2 YFSETQ. Trimming left V 4 bases short and J 1 base short, with 8 bases between. The CDR3 runs to 13 residues. CDR3 residues: CASSPGGNTEAFF. The CDR3 DNA reads TGCGCCAGCAGCCCCGGGGGGAACACTGAAGCTTTCTTT.

This rearrangement joins TRBV6-5 to TRBJ2-7, with D possibly being TRBD2 (6 bases). CDR1 and CDR2 (germline): MNHEY, SVGAGI. This CDR3 is 12 amino acids long. Between the trimmed V and J ends, which lost 10 bases and 2 bases, there was a span of 12 bases. The DNA of the CDR3 is TGTGCCACTTCGCGGGGTACCTACGAGCAGTACTTC. It codes for CATSRGTYEQYF.

The CDR3 sequence is CASSLLWGGNTEAFF. The DNA for the CDR3 is TGTGCCAGCAGCTTACTATGGGGCGGGAACACTGAAGCTTTCTTT. The rearrangement links TRBV14 to TRBJ1-1; D might be TRBD1 (5 bases). The V and J ends lost 5 bases and 1 base respectively, with 14 bases between them. This CDR3 region has 15 residues. The germline V gene encodes CDR1 SGHDN and CDR2 FVKESK.

The chain carries TRBV6-5 and TRBJ2-7; 8 bases match TRBD1. Trimming at V came to 4 bases and at J to 2 bases, leaving 1 base not matched to a gene. Per the germline V gene, CDR1 is MNHEY and CDR2 is SVGAGI. The CDR3 consists of 13 residues. DNA for the CDR3: TGTGCCAGCAGTTCAGGGGGCACCTACGAGCAGTACTTC. The encoded protein is CASSSGGTYEQYF.

This chain connects TRBV6-6 to TRBJ2-7; 8 bases are shared with TRBD1. Per germline, CDR1 MNHNY and CDR2 SVGAGI (reference sequence). The CDR3 has 16 residues. Losses at the gene ends were 0 bases for V and 3 bases for J; bases not matched to a gene: 7. The CDR3 here is CASSYSGGQAYYEQYF. CDR3 bases: TGTGCCAGCAGTTACTCCGGGGGACAGGCCTACTACGAGCAGTACTTC.

This clone was found once. The gene calls are TRBV7-9 and TRBJ1-1; D not resolved. The CDR3 contains 13 residues. Trimming pared 3 bases from V and 3 bases from J, leaving 8 bases between. Germline V gene sequence: CDR1 SEHNR, CDR2 FQNEAQ (reference sequence). The chain's CDR3 is CASSFPRDTEAFF. Written as DNA, the CDR3 is TGTGCCAGCAGCTTTCCGAGAGACACTGAAGCTTTCTTT.

The chain couples TRBV19 to TRBJ2-1; 10 bases match TRBD1. Trimming cost V 3 bases and J 1 base; bases outside gene matches: 6. Germline CDR1 LNHDA, CDR2 SQIVND (reference sequence). The CDR3 sequence is 17 residues long. CDR3 sequence (DNA): TGTGCCAGTAGTATTCGTCGGACAGGGGGGTCCTACAATGAGCAGTTCTTC. Protein product: CASSIRRTGGSYNEQFF.

This CDR3 reads CASSARWGDYEQYF. The CDR3 region has the DNA TGTGCCAGCAGCGCGCGGTGGGGGGACTACGAGCAGTACTTC. The chain carries TRBV9 and TRBJ2-7; a weak D match, TRBD2 (6 bases). V was shortened by 3 bases and J by 3 bases, with 13 bases between the two germline ends. CDR3 length: 14 residues. The germline V gene encodes CDR1 SGDLS and CDR2 YYNGEE.

The CDR3 nucleotides read TGTGCCAGCACCTCCGACCCAGCCAGGGAGCAGTTCTTC. This codes for CASTSDPAREQFF. The chain uses TRBV9 and TRBJ2-1; D unresolved. The CDR3 is 13 residues long. V was shortened by 6 bases and J by 10 bases, with 17 bases between the two germline ends. CDR1 is SGDLS and CDR2 is YYNGEE in the germline V gene. Full variable domain (outside the CDR3, taken from reference TRBV9 and TRBJ2-1): DSGVTQTPKHLITATGQRVTLRCSPRSGDLSVYWYQQSLDQGLQFLIQYYNGEERAKGNILERFSAQQFPDLHSELNLSSLELGDSALYFCASTSDPAREQFFGPGTRLTVL.

This clone came up a few times. This rearrangement joins TRBV4-3 to TRBJ2-7, with a weak D call TRBD2 (6 bases). Germline loops: CDR1 LGHNA, CDR2 YSLEER. The CDR3 consists of 16 residues. Trimming removed 4 bases at V and 6 bases at J, with 22 bases between. The CDR3 DNA reads as TGCGCCAGCAGCCTCTACGCTAGCGTAAGTCCCTCCGAGCAGTACTTC. Translating gives CASSLYASVSPSEQYF.

The genes are TRBV20-1 and TRBJ2-2, with no clear D. Germline V gene lookup returns CDR1 DFQATT and CDR2 SNEGSKA (reference sequence). The germline V and J ends were trimmed by 3 bases and 5 bases, with 4 bases remaining between them. The CDR3 runs 11 residues. CDR3 nucleotide sequence: TGCAGTGCTAGGATTACCGGGGAGCTGTTTTTT. It translates to CSARITGELFF.

The chain couples TRBV5-1 to TRBJ1-3; TRBD1 is a possible D gene (5 bases). The CDR3 runs 14 residues. Trimming pared 7 bases from V and 1 base from J, leaving 12 bases between. Germline CDR1 reads SGHRS; CDR2 reads YFSETQ. CDR3 nucleotides: TGCGCCAGCGCCCAAGGGGTATCTGGAAACACCATATATTTT. Translation gives CASAQGVSGNTIYF.

The genes are TRBV7-2 and TRBJ2-1, with 8 bases fitting TRBD2. Germline CDR1 and CDR2: SGHTA and FQGNSA. J was trimmed by 7 bases and V by 2 bases; bases with no gene match: 7. The CDR3 length is 15 residues. Here the CDR3 reads CASSLSWTSRNEQFF. The CDR3 DNA sequence: TGTGCCAGCAGCTTAAGCTGGACTAGCAGGAATGAGCAGTTCTTC.

This clone has a handful of counts. The chain carries TRBV4-2 and TRBJ1-2; TRBD1 might be the D (6 bases). The CDR3 is 15 amino acids. V shed 0 bases and J shed 4 bases, with 12 bases lying between them. Germline V lookup: CDR1 LGHNA, CDR2 YNFKEQ. The CDR3 is CASSQEPQGAYGYTF. CDR3 sequence (DNA): TGTGCCAGCAGCCAAGAACCACAGGGCGCCTATGGCTACACCTTC.

The J gene is TRBJ1-2, the V gene TRBV30, with no clear D. V dropped 3 bases and J dropped 3 bases, with 5 bases sitting between them. CDR3 length: 11 residues. Germline V gene lookup returns CDR1 GTSNPN and CDR2 SVGIG (reference sequence). The CDR3 sequence: CAWRLDYGYTF. The CDR3 DNA sequence: TGTGCCTGGAGACTGGACTATGGCTACACCTTC.